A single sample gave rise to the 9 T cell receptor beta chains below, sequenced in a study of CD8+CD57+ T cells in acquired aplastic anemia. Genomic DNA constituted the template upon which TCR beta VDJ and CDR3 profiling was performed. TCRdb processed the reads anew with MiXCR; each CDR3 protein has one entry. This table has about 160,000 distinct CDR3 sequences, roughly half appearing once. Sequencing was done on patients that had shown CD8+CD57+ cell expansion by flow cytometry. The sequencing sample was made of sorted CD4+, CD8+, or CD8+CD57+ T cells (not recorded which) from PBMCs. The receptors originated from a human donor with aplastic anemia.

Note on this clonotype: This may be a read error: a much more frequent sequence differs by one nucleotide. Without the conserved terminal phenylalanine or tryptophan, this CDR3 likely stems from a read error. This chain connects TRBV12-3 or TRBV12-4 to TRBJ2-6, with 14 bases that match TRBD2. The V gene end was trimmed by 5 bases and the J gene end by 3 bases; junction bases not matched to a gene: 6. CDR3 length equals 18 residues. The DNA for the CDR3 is TGTGCCAGCAGTCCGACTAGCGGGGGGGCAGGTGGGGCCAACGTCCTGACTTCC. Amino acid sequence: CASSPTSGGAGGANVLTS.

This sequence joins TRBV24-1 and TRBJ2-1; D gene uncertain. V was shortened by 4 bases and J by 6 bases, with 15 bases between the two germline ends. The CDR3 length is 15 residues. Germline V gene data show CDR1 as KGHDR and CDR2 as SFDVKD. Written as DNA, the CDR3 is TGTGCCACCAGTGACCCAAGCTCCCAGGCCAATGAGCAGTTCTTC. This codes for CATSDPSSQANEQFF.

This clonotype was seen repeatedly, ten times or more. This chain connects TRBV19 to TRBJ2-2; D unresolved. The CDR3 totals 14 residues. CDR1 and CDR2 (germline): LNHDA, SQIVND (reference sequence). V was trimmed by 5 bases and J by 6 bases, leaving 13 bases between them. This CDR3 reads CASSLTAVPGELFF. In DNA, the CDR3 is TGTGCCAGTAGTCTTACGGCCGTACCCGGGGAGCTGTTTTTT.

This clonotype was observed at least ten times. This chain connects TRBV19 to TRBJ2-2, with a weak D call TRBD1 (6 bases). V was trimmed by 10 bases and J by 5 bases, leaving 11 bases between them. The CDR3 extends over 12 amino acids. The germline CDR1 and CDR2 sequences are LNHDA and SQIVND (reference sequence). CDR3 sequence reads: CATGQLTGELFF. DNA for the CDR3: TGTGCCACCGGACAGTTAACCGGGGAGCTGTTTTTT.

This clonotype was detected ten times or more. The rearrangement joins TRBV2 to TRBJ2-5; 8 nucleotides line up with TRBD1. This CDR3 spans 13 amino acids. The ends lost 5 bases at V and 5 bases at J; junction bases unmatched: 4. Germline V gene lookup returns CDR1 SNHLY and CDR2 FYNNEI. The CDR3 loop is CASSLTGVETQYF. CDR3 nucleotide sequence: TGTGCCAGCAGTTTGACAGGGGTGGAGACCCAGTACTTC.

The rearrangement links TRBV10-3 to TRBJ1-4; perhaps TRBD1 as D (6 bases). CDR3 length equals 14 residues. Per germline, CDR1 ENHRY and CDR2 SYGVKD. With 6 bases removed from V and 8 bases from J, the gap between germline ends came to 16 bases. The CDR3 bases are TGTGCCATCAGCGTGGGGGCGCTAGCGGAAAAACTGTTTTTT. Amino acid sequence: CAISVGALAEKLFF.

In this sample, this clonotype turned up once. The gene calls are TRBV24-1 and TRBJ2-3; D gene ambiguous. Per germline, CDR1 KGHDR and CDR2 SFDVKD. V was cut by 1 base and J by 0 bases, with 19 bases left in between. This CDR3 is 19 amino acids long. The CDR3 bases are TGTGCCACCAGTGATTTTGCCAGCACCCGGCAACCTAGCACAGATACGCAGTATTTT. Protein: CATSDFASTRQPSTDTQYF.

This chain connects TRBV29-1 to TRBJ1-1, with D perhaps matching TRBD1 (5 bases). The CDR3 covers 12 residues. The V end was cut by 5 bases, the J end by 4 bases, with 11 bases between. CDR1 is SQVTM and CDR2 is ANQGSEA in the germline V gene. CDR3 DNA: TGCAGCGTTTCGACAGAAGGCACTGAAGCTTTCTTT. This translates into CSVSTEGTEAFF.

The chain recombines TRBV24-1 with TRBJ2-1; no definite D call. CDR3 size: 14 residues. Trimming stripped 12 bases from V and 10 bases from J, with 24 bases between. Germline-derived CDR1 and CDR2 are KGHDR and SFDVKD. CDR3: CASSGNSGKKEQFF. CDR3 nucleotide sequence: TGTGCCTCCTCCGGAAACTCAGGAAAGAAGGAGCAGTTCTTC.